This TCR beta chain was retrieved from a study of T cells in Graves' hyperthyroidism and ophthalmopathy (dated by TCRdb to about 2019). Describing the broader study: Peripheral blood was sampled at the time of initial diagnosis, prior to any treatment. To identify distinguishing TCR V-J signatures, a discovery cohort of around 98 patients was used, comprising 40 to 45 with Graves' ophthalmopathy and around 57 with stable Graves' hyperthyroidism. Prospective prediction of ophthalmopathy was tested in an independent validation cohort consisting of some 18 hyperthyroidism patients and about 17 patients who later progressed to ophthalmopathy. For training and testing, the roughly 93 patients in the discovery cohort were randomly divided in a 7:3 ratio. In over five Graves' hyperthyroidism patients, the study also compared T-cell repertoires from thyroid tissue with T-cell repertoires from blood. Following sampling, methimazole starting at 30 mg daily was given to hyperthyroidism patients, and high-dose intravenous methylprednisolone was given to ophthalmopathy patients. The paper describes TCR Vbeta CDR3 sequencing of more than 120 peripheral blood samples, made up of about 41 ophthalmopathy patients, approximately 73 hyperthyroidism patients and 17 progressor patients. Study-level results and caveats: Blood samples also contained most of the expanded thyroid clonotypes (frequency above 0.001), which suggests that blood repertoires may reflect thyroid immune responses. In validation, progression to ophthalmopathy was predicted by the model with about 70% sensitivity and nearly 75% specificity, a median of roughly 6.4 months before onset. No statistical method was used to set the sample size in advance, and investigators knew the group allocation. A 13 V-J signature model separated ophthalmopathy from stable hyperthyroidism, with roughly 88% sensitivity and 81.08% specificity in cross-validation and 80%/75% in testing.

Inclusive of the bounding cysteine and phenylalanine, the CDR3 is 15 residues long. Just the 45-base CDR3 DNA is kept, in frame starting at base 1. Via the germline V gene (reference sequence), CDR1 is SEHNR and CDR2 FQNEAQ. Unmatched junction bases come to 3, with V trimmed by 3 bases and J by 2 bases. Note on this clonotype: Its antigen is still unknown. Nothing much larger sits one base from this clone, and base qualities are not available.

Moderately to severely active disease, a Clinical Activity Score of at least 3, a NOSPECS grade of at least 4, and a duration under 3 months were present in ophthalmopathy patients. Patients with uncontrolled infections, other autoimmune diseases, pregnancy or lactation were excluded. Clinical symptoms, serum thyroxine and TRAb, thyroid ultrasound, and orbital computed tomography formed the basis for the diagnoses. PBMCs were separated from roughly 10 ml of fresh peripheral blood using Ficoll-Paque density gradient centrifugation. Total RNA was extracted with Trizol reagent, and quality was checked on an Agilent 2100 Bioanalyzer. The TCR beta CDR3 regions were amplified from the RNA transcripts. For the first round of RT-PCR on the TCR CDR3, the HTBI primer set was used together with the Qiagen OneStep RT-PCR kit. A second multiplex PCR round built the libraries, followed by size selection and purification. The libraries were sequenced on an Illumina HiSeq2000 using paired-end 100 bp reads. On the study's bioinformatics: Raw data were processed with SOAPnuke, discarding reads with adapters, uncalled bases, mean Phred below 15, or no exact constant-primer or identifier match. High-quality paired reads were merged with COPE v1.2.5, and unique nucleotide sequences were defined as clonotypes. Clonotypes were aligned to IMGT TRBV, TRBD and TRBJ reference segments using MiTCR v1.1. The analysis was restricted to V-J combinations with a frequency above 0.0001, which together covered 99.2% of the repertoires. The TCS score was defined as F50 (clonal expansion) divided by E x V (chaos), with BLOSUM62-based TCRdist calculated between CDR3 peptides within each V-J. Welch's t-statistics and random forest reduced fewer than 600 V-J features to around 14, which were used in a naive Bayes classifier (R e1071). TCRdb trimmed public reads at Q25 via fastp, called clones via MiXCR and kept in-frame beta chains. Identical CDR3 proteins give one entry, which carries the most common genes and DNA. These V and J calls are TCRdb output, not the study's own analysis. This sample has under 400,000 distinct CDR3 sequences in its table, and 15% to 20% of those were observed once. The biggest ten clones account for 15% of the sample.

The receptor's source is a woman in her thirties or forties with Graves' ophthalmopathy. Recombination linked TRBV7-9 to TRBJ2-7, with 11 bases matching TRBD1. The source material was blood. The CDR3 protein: CASSFGTGGTYEQYF. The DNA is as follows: TGTGCCAGCAGCTTCGGGACAGGGGGGACCTACGAGCAGTACTTC.